This T cell receptor (beta chain) derives from a study of T cell responses to AZD1222 COVID-19 vaccine. Study summary: Doses given second, at about 4 or about 12 weeks, were pooled.

This clone was detected only once. The antigen is unknown. Sequencing used immunoSEQ multiplex PCR; TCRdb keeps in-frame clones, though not all of them. The sample contains some 85,000 clones, around 90% of which appear only once. Whole-study findings and limits: Clonal diversity was possibly underestimated; the donors were predominantly white British and more often female. Nearly half of unique spike-specific TCRs reportedly avoided B.1.351 and B.1.1.7 mutated regions. The number of AZD1222 recipients seropositive at baseline was only five to seven.

V shed 7 bases, J shed 7 bases, and the junction held 6 bases outside the gene matches. Germline V CDR1 and CDR2: LNHDA, SQIVND (reference sequence). The CDR3 contains 14 residues. The source is an adult in good health. The source material was peripheral blood, sampled on day 0 of AZD1222 vaccination. V and J are TRBV19 and TRBJ2-1; 11 nucleotides match TRBD2. In DNA form, the CDR3 reads TGTGCCAGTAATTCACTAGCGGGAGTAAATGAGCAGTTCTTC. This translates into CASNSLAGVNEQFF.